This passage covers 22 T cell receptor beta chains from one sample sequenced in a study of control samples from healthy donors and cancer patients. TCRdb keeps only in-frame clones here, not all; method: immunoSEQ multiplex PCR. This sample has under 450,000 clones, with approximately 92% found just once. Sequencing used PBMCs. The source is a man aged 35 to 55 with head and neck cancer.

The V call is TRBV7-9, the J call TRBJ2-7, with D possibly being TRBD1 (6 bases). Trimming shortened V by 2 bases and J by 2 bases, and 13 bases separated the two germline ends. Germline values: CDR1 SEHNR, CDR2 FQNEAQ (reference sequence). The CDR3 covers 15 residues. The CDR3, as DNA: TGTGCCAGCAGCTTAAACTGGGACACGGCCTACGAGCAGTACTTC. Translating it yields CASSLNWDTAYEQYF.

The CDR3 bases are TGTGCTAGTGGCCGCCAGGGTTCTGGCTACACCTTC. It translates to CASGRQGSGYTF. The V call is TRBV12-5, the J call TRBJ1-2; D possibly corresponds to TRBD1 (5 bases). The CDR3 extends over 12 amino acids. The germline V and J ends were trimmed by 6 bases and 7 bases, with 12 bases remaining between them. Germline-derived CDR1 and CDR2 are LGHNT and FRNRAP.

The rearrangement uses TRBV24-1 and TRBJ2-7; 10 bases are a match to TRBD1. V lost 3 bases and J lost 3; bases outside the gene matches: 4. From germline, CDR1 is KGHDR and CDR2 SFDVKD. This CDR3 has 15 amino acids. CDR3: CATSDTRTGGYEQYF. The CDR3 DNA reads TGTGCCACCAGTGATACCCGGACAGGGGGCTACGAGCAGTACTTC.

The rearrangement uses TRBV29-1 and TRBJ1-1; the D is unclear. The CDR3 sequence is 14 residues long. The germline V and J ends were trimmed by 2 bases and 0 bases, with 10 bases remaining between them. Germline V gives CDR1 SQVTM, CDR2 ANQGSEA. The CDR3 sequence: CSVERGRLNTEAFF. CDR3 nucleotide sequence: TGCAGCGTTGAAAGAGGACGGTTGAACACTGAAGCTTTCTTT.

This chain uses TRBV5-1 with TRBJ2-2; 12 bases line up with TRBD1. The CDR3 runs 17 residues. Germline assignment: CDR1 SGHRS and CDR2 YFSETQ. With V trimmed by 4 bases and J by 9 bases, 13 bases remained unmatched. CDR3 loop: CASSLAPGTGGYRELFF. The CDR3 nucleotides read TGCGCCAGCAGCCTCGCCCCCGGGACAGGGGGCTACCGGGAGCTGTTTTTT.

The rearrangement joins TRBV6-4 to TRBJ1-5; no reliable D call. Germline V gene sequence: CDR1 MRHNA, CDR2 SNTAGT. The CDR3 is 13 amino acids. V shed 5 bases and J shed 4 bases, with 9 bases lying between them. The DNA for the CDR3 is TGTGCCAGCAGTTCGCAGGAAAATCAGCCCCAGCATTTT. This codes for CASSSQENQPQHF.

The chain couples TRBV5-1 to TRBJ2-5; 9 bases line up with TRBD1. CDR1 is SGHRS, CDR2 YFSETQ, per germline. CDR3 length: 18 amino acids. V lost 0 bases to trimming and J lost 5 bases; unmatched junction nucleotides: 14. CDR3 residues: CASSLATGGYRGTETQYF. The CDR3 nucleotides are TGCGCCAGCAGCTTGGCGACAGGGGGATATAGGGGTACTGAGACCCAGTACTTC. Drawing the rest from reference TRBV5-1 and TRBJ2-5, the complete variable domain is KAGVTQTPRYLIKTRGQQVTLSCSPISGHRSVSWYQQTPGQGLQFLFEYFSETQRNKGNFPGRFSGRQFSNSRSEMNVSTLELGDSALYLCASSLATGGYRGTETQYFGPGTRLLVL.

This chain links TRBV7-9 with TRBJ1-2; tentative D call: TRBD1 (6 bases). The CDR3 is 14 amino acids. V was clipped by 7 bases and J by 4 bases, with 16 bases between them. The germline CDR1 and CDR2 sequences are SEHNR and FQNEAQ (reference sequence). In nucleotides, the CDR3 is TGTGCCAGCACCCTTGGGGGGCTCCCCTATGGCTACACCTTC. Translated: CASTLGGLPYGYTF.

J is TRBJ2-2 and V is TRBV7-6; 9 bases map to TRBD1. Germline lookup yields CDR1 SGHVS and CDR2 FNYEAQ. Losses at the gene ends were 5 bases for V and 3 bases for J; bases not matched to a gene: 7. This CDR3 has 16 residues. CDR3 in amino acids: CASSPWDRADTGELFF. CDR3 sequence (DNA): TGTGCCAGCAGCCCATGGGACAGGGCGGACACCGGGGAGCTGTTTTTT.

The CDR3 protein is CASSLSRSGEQFF. The CDR3 nucleotides read TGTGCCAGCAGTTTATCCCGTAGCGGTGAGCAGTTCTTC. This sequence joins TRBV27 and TRBJ2-1; weak D call: TRBD2 (6 bases). Trimming left V 0 bases short and J 9 bases short, with 9 bases between. Germline V gives CDR1 MNHEY, CDR2 SMNVEV (reference sequence). The CDR3 is 13 amino acids.

The sample holds one count of this clone. The chain links TRBV24-1 to TRBJ2-7; no clear D. This CDR3 contains 13 residues. The germline V gene has CDR1 KGHDR and CDR2 SFDVKD. The ends were cut back, 5 bases at V and 2 bases at J, with 9 bases in the middle. CDR3 coding DNA: TGTGCCACCAGTGCCGATTCAGCCTACGAGCAGTACTTC. Amino acid sequence: CATSADSAYEQYF.

The V call is TRBV30, the J call TRBJ1-1; the D is unclear. The CDR3 consists of 13 residues. Germline loops: CDR1 GTSNPN, CDR2 SVGIG (reference sequence). V dropped 5 bases and J dropped 2 bases, with 12 bases sitting between them. CDR3 nucleotides: TGTGCCTGGTTATGGAGCGCAAACACTGAAGCTTTCTTT. Translation gives CAWLWSANTEAFF.

This chain uses TRBV5-6 with TRBJ1-6; D gene unclear. The V end was cut by 0 bases, the J end by 0 bases, with 4 bases between. The V gene's germline CDR1 is SGHDT and CDR2 YYEEEE. The CDR3 is 15 amino acids. The CDR3 nucleotides are TGTGCCAGCAGCTTGGGAGGCTCCTATAATTCACCCCTCCACTTT. Protein: CASSLGGSYNSPLHF.

The chain links TRBV5-6 to TRBJ1-4, with no clear D. Germline V gene sequence: CDR1 SGHDT, CDR2 YYEEEE. The CDR3 is 13 amino acids. The V end lost 2 bases, the J end lost 8 bases, and 10 bases lay between the germline ends. The CDR3 protein is CASSFGYGEKLFF. CDR3 nucleotide sequence: TGTGCCAGCAGCTTCGGGTACGGGGAAAAACTGTTTTTT.

This chain connects TRBV5-6 to TRBJ1-1; TRBD1 might be the D (5 bases). Trimming took off 3 bases at V and 7 bases at J, with 13 bases between the two ends. Per the germline V gene, CDR1 is SGHDT and CDR2 is YYEEEE. This CDR3 contains 13 residues. CDR3: CASSWGRGREAFF. Here the CDR3 DNA reads TGTGCCAGCAGCTGGGGACGGGGACGTGAAGCTTTCTTT.

The rearrangement uses TRBV3-1 (or the pseudogene TRBV3-2) and TRBJ1-1; no clear D gene. The length of the CDR3 is 11 residues. Germline assignment: CDR1 LGHDT and CDR2 YNNKEL (reference sequence). Trimming stripped 3 bases from V and 1 base from J, with 0 bases between. Here the CDR3 DNA reads TGTGCCAGCAGCCAGAACACTGAAGCTTTCTTT. It is translated as CASSQNTEAFF.

The chain recombines TRBV4-3 with TRBJ1-6; no firm D call. In germline, CDR1 is LGHNA, CDR2 YSLEER. This CDR3 spans 13 amino acids. Trimming left V 4 bases short and J 6 bases short, with 7 bases between. This CDR3 reads CASSRRGNSPLHF. DNA of the CDR3: TGCGCCAGCAGCCGCCGAGGTAATTCACCCCTCCACTTT.

The V gene is TRBV5-4, the J gene TRBJ1-2; D gene uncertain. The CDR3 is made up of 13 amino acids. V lost 4 bases, J lost 4 bases, and 11 bases lay in between. Germline V CDR1 and CDR2: SGHNT, YYREEE (reference sequence). For the CDR3, the DNA is TGTGCCAGCAGCGTGGACGTTTCCTATGGCTACACCTTC. Residues: CASSVDVSYGYTF.

This clone appeared a few times. V gene TRBV30 combines with J gene TRBJ2-7; 10 nucleotides line up with TRBD2. The CDR3 is 14 amino acids. V gave up 2 bases and J gave up 4 bases; unmatched junction bases: 5. Germline CDR1 and CDR2: GTSNPN and SVGIG (reference sequence). The CDR3 loop is CAWSSGRASYEQYF. The CDR3 DNA is TGTGCCTGGAGTAGCGGGAGGGCCTCATACGAGCAGTACTTC. The variable domain in full, with the rest retrieved from reference TRBV30 and TRBJ2-7, is SQTIHQWPATLVQPVGSPLSLECTVEGTSNPNLYWYRQAAGRGLQLLFYSVGIGQISSEVPQNLSASRPQDRQFILSSKKLLLSDSGFYLCAWSSGRASYEQYFGPGTRLTVT.

The rearrangement uses TRBV24-1 and TRBJ1-2; D may be TRBD1 (5 bases). The CDR3 length is 15 residues. The germline gives CDR1 KGHDR, CDR2 SFDVKD. V lost 3 bases and J 2 bases, leaving 12 bases between the germline ends. DNA of the CDR3: TGTGCCACCAGTGATCCGGGGGATGGGAACTATGGCTACACCTTC. It yields the protein CATSDPGDGNYGYTF.

This sequence joins TRBV29-1 and TRBJ1-2; TRBD1 is a possible D gene (5 bases). Germline CDR1 is SQVTM and CDR2 is ANQGSEA. V was trimmed by 6 bases and J by 7 bases, leaving 18 bases between them. The CDR3 has 13 amino acids. Here the CDR3 reads CSVNTGVSSGYTF. The CDR3 nucleotides are TGCAGCGTCAACACGGGGGTTTCTAGTGGCTACACCTTC.

This clone was recorded once. This chain uses TRBV6-5 with TRBJ1-3; a possible D gene is TRBD1 (6 bases). The CDR3 sequence is 14 residues long. Germline loops: CDR1 MNHEY, CDR2 SVGAGI. The ends were cut back, 8 bases at V and 1 base at J, with 12 bases in the middle. CDR3 protein: CASGNRESGNTIYF. CDR3 in DNA: TGTGCCAGCGGAAACAGGGAATCTGGAAACACCATATATTTT.